The entry below gives a single T cell receptor beta chain sequence along with its context. Original processing notes: Nucleated cell counts were estimated from reference gene primer amplification. The data were produced by immunoSEQ multiplex PCR, yet TCRdb's version contains in-frame clones alone and is incomplete. That table gives V, J and clone size, and the DNA gave D and trimming. This sample has about 81,000 clones; roughly 88% occur once, and the top ten carry 4% to 5.5%. The source of the sample is a study of blood T cell repertoires in COVID-19. Study summary: COVID-19 samples collected from the United States, Italy and Spain covered acute and convalescent phases. Nucleic acid was either cDNA or gDNA, and it came from T cells, B-cell-depleted T cells, or PBMCs.

The TCR sequence derives from a woman of 80 years or more with acute or convalescent COVID-19. The sequencing sample was made of peripheral blood.

The CDR3 DNA reads as TGTGCCAGCAGGGGGCCTGAGCAGCCCCAGCATTTT. Residues: CASRGPEQPQHF. The chain is built from TRBV2 and TRBJ1-5; tentatively, D is TRBD1 (5 bases). Trimming shortened V by 6 bases and J by 7 bases, and 10 bases separated the two germline ends. The germline V gene encodes CDR1 SNHLY and CDR2 FYNNEI. CDR3 size: 12 residues.